The T cell receptor (beta chain) described here comes from a study of T cells in Graves' hyperthyroidism and ophthalmopathy. On the study more broadly: Peripheral blood samples were taken at initial diagnosis, prior to any treatment.

For this clonotype: What it recognizes is unknown.

The CDR3 has 15 residues. J was trimmed by 1 base and V by 8 bases; bases with no gene match: 5. Germline V gene sequence: CDR1 MNHNS, CDR2 SASEGT. Together with thyroid ultrasound, orbital computed tomography, serum thyroxine and TRAb, clinical symptoms were used for diagnoses. General study findings and limits: Blood shared most expanded thyroid clonotypes above 0.001.

Authors of the study amplified TCR beta CDR3 regions from RNA transcripts. First-round RT-PCR of the TCR CDR3 relied on the HTBI primer set. From the multiplex PCR reads, TCRdb called clonotypes with MiXCR, one entry per CDR3 protein. The table lists hundreds of thousands of distinct CDR3 sequences, 14% to 15% of them singletons. The V call is TRBV6-1, the J call TRBJ2-2; 9 bases match TRBD1. The TCR originated in a man aged 18 to 29 with Graves' ophthalmopathy. What was sequenced was blood. The CDR3 loop reads CASSTGGLNTGELFF. For the CDR3, the DNA is TGTGCCAGCTCGACAGGGGGGTTGAACACCGGGGAGCTGTTTTTT.